This entry lists 29 T cell receptor beta chains sequenced from one sample in a study of CD8 T cells in ankylosing spondylitis. TCRdb itself ran the 5' RACE reads through MiXCR, one entry per CDR3 protein. The table has 200,000 to 300,000 distinct CDR3 sequences, around 7.8% seen once. Sequenced: blood, either unsorted or a sorted T cell fraction (not recorded which). These receptors all come from a male donor with ankylosing spondylitis or in good health (not recorded which).

This clonotype was seen at least ten times. V is TRBV29-1 and J is TRBJ1-2; 10 positions match TRBD1. Germline V lookup: CDR1 SQVTM, CDR2 ANQGSEA. With 3 bases clipped from V and 7 bases from J, the junction kept 5 bases outside the gene matches. The length of the CDR3 is 13 residues. CDR3 sequence: CSVDRRQGAGYTF. CDR3 nucleotides: TGCAGCGTTGACCGCCGACAGGGGGCTGGCTACACCTTC.

This clonotype was counted many times. The V gene is TRBV29-1, the J gene TRBJ1-2; D is unresolved. CDR1 and CDR2 (germline): SQVTM, ANQGSEA. This CDR3 region has 14 residues. Trimming shortened V by 0 bases and J by 3 bases, and 11 bases separated the two germline ends. CDR3 DNA: TGCAGCGTTGAAGATCGAGGATTAGACTATGGCTACACCTTC. It specifies CSVEDRGLDYGYTF.

This clonotype appeared a single time. V and J are TRBV6-1 and TRBJ2-5; 12 bases line up with TRBD1. Germline loops: CDR1 MNHNS, CDR2 SASEGT. V shed 3 bases and J 5 bases; nucleotides not matched to a gene: 1. This CDR3 comprises 14 residues. Written as DNA, the CDR3 is TGTGCCAGCAGTGAGGGACAGGGGGCGGAGACCCAGTACTTC. It codes for CASSEGQGAETQYF.

There are many counts of this clonotype. This chain joins TRBV24-1 and TRBJ2-7; TRBD2 might be the D (5 bases). V lost 6 bases to trimming and J lost 6 bases, with 14 bases between them. The CDR3 loop spans 13 amino acids. CDR1 is KGHDR, CDR2 SFDVKD, per germline. The CDR3 DNA follows: TGTGCCACCAGTCGAGGGAGCGGTTTCGAGCAGTACTTC. It yields the protein CATSRGSGFEQYF.

This clonotype showed up many times. The rearrangement links TRBV25-1 to TRBJ1-4; weak D call: TRBD1 (5 bases). Per germline, CDR1 MGHDK and CDR2 SYGVNS. The CDR3 spans 15 residues. V lost 2 bases to trimming and J lost 6 bases, with 13 bases between them. CDR3 nucleotides: TGTGCCAGCAGTGAAAATGGTCGGGGGTATGAAAAACTGTTTTTT. Translated: CASSENGRGYEKLFF.

There are many counts of this clonotype. The chain joins TRBV5-4 to TRBJ2-2; D is uncertain. Trimming stripped 0 bases from V and 1 base from J, with 7 bases between. Germline loops: CDR1 SGHNT, CDR2 YYREEE (reference sequence). The CDR3 spans 15 residues. This CDR3 reads CASSLEQKNTGELFF. The CDR3 bases are TGTGCCAGCAGCTTGGAACAGAAGAACACCGGGGAGCTGTTTTTT. Variable domain in full (rest from reference TRBV5-4 and TRBJ2-2): ETGVTQSPTHLIKTRGQQVTLRCSSQSGHNTVSWYQQALGQGPQFIFQYYREEENGRGNFPPRFSGLQFPNYSSELNVNALELDDSALYLCASSLEQKNTGELFFGEGSRLTVL.

This chain joins TRBV24-1 and TRBJ1-2; unclear D gene. Germline values: CDR1 KGHDR, CDR2 SFDVKD. Trimming shortened V by 3 bases and J by 3 bases, and 13 bases separated the two germline ends. The length of the CDR3 is 15 residues. The CDR3, as DNA: TGTGCCACCAGTGATACCAAAGGCGGTGACTATGGCTACACCTTC. Its translation is CATSDTKGGDYGYTF.

This clonotype was seen ten or more times. The chain couples TRBV5-1 to TRBJ1-4; D not certain. The CDR3 sequence is 14 residues long. V dropped 0 bases and J dropped 4 bases, with 7 bases sitting between them. The germline V gene encodes CDR1 SGHRS and CDR2 YFSETQ. The CDR3 reads CASSLDSFNEKLFF. The CDR3 DNA reads as TGCGCCAGCAGCTTGGACAGCTTTAATGAAAAACTGTTTTTT.

This clonotype showed up many times. The chain has TRBV25-1 and TRBJ1-1; tentatively, D is TRBD1 (6 bases). This CDR3 contains 14 residues. CDR1 and CDR2 (germline): MGHDK, SYGVNS. Trimming shortened V by 4 bases and J by 1 base, and 10 bases separated the two germline ends. The CDR3 spells CASSATGPNTEAFF. The CDR3 nucleotides are TGTGCCAGCAGTGCGACAGGACCGAACACTGAAGCTTTCTTT.

This clonotype has a count of ten or more. This chain's CDR3 is CASSWLPGVEAFF. The CDR3 nucleotides read TGTGCCAGCAGCTGGTTGCCGGGAGTTGAAGCTTTCTTT. The V and J genes are TRBV11-1 and TRBJ1-1; D not resolved. V shed 4 bases and J shed 7 bases, with 13 bases lying between them. The CDR3 sequence is 13 residues long. The germline CDR1 and CDR2 sequences are SGHAT and FQDESV (reference sequence).

This clonotype was seen a few times. The chain carries TRBV12-3 or TRBV12-4 and TRBJ2-1, with TRBD2 matching 11 bases. This CDR3 has 16 residues. The junction had 9 bases not matched to a gene; V was cut back by 5 bases and J by 6 bases. The chain's CDR3 is CASSMNIAGGSNEQFF. The CDR3 nucleotides are TGTGCCAGCAGTATGAACATAGCGGGAGGGTCCAATGAGCAGTTCTTC.

This clonotype was found many times. This sequence joins TRBV12-3 or TRBV12-4 and TRBJ2-7, with 8 bases matching TRBD1. V was pared by 4 bases and J by 3 bases, with 2 bases of the junction left unmatched. The CDR3 is 13 amino acids. DNA of the CDR3: TGTGCCAGCAGTTGGGACAGGTACTACGAGCAGTACTTC. This sequence encodes CASSWDRYYEQYF.

The chain couples TRBV2 to TRBJ1-1; D remains ambiguous. From germline, CDR1 is SNHLY and CDR2 FYNNEI. The CDR3 sequence is 13 residues long. The V end was cut by 10 bases, the J end by 5 bases, with 17 bases between. CDR3 in DNA: TGTGCCACCTCGGGGAGAACAGATACTGAAGCTTTCTTT. Translation: CATSGRTDTEAFF.

There are a few counts of this clonotype. The chain uses TRBV7-3 and TRBJ2-2; 13 bases agree with TRBD2. With V trimmed by 3 bases and J by 7 bases, 2 bases remained unmatched. CDR1 SGHTA and CDR2 FQGTGA come from the germline V gene. The CDR3 loop spans 15 amino acids. The CDR3 reads CASSFRTSGGGELFF. DNA for the CDR3: TGTGCCAGCAGCTTTCGGACTAGCGGGGGCGGGGAGCTGTTTTTT.

This clonotype was recorded at least ten times. CDR3 protein: CSARDEGKNIQYF. In DNA, the CDR3 is TGCAGTGCTAGAGATGAAGGCAAAAACATTCAGTACTTC. This chain links TRBV20-1 with TRBJ2-4; D unclear. Germline V gene lookup returns CDR1 DFQATT and CDR2 SNEGSKA (reference sequence). V was shortened by 0 bases and J by 3 bases, with 6 bases between the two germline ends. This CDR3 has 13 amino acids.

This clonotype was seen repeatedly, ten times or more. The J gene is TRBJ2-2, the V gene TRBV5-1; TRBD1 might be the D (5 bases). Trimming cost V 0 bases and J 1 base, with 19 bases left between them. The CDR3 is 19 residues long. CDR1 and CDR2 (germline): SGHRS, YFSETQ. The CDR3 spells CASSLGQQRSLGNTGELFF. The CDR3 region has the DNA TGCGCCAGCAGCTTGGGACAGCAAAGATCACTTGGGAACACCGGGGAGCTGTTTTTT.

This clonotype showed up many times. This chain connects TRBV3-1 to TRBJ2-3, with D perhaps TRBD2 (6 bases). Looked up from germline, CDR1 is LGHDT and CDR2 is YNNKEL (reference sequence). The CDR3 has 15 residues. V was pared by 5 bases and J by 0 bases, with 12 bases between. The DNA for the CDR3 is TGTGCCAGCAGCTACGGAAGCGGGAGCACAGATACGCAGTATTTT. Translation gives CASSYGSGSTDTQYF.

This chain joins TRBV5-5 and TRBJ1-5; the match to TRBD1 covers 9 bases. This CDR3 is built from 15 residues. Germline V CDR1 and CDR2: SGHKS, YYEKEE (reference sequence). V was pared by 0 bases and J by 7 bases, with 5 bases of the junction left unmatched. CDR3 residues: CASSLVPGQGQPQHF. The CDR3 bases are TGTGCCAGCAGCTTGGTCCCGGGACAGGGACAGCCCCAGCATTTT.

This clonotype was recorded a few times. The chain carries TRBV5-8 and TRBJ2-5, with D uncertain. Germline V CDR1 and CDR2: SGHTS, YDEGEE. Between the trimmed V and J ends, which lost 4 bases and 4 bases, there was a span of 14 bases. This CDR3 has 14 residues. CDR3 loop: CASSDGYIGETQYF. The CDR3 nucleotides are TGTGCCAGCAGCGACGGATACATAGGAGAGACCCAGTACTTC. The full variable domain, its missing parts supplied by reference TRBV5-8 and TRBJ2-5, is EAGVTQSPTHLIKTRGQQATLRCSPISGHTSVYWYQQALGLGLQFLLWYDEGEERNRGNFPPRFSGRQFPNYSSELNVNALELEDSALYLCASSDGYIGETQYFGPGTRLLVL.

This clonotype was detected ten times or more. This CDR3 is CASRWDPRYGELFF. The CDR3 DNA is TGCGCCAGCAGATGGGACCCCCGATACGGGGAGCTGTTTTTT. The V gene is TRBV10-2, the J gene TRBJ2-2; D may match TRBD1 or TRBD2 (5 bases each). The CDR3 is 14 residues long. The V end was cut by 6 bases, the J end by 7 bases, with 15 bases between. CDR1 and CDR2 (germline): WSHSY, SAAADI.

In this sample, this clonotype turned up a few times. V gene TRBV20-1 combines with J gene TRBJ2-7; D may be TRBD1 (6 bases). CDR1 is DFQATT, CDR2 SNEGSKA, per germline (reference sequence). Trimming left V 0 bases short and J 5 bases short, with 11 bases between. This CDR3 region has 13 residues. CDR3 in amino acids: CSARDRGIDEQYF. In DNA form, the CDR3 reads TGCAGTGCTAGAGATAGGGGGATCGACGAGCAGTACTTC.

The V call is TRBV5-5, the J call TRBJ1-5; D is uncertain. The CDR3 has 13 residues. The V gene lost 4 bases and the J gene lost 4 bases, with 9 bases spanning the gap. Germline V lookup: CDR1 SGHKS, CDR2 YYEKEE (reference sequence). The DNA for the CDR3 is TGTGCCAGCAGCCTCAGGCTAAATCAGCCCCAGCATTTT. This translates into CASSLRLNQPQHF.

This clonotype has at least ten counts. The genes are TRBV12-3 or TRBV12-4 and TRBJ2-1, with no clear D. V lost 5 bases to trimming and J lost 6 bases, with 14 bases between them. The CDR3 extends over 14 amino acids. CDR3 amino acids: CASSPDRSSNEQFF. The CDR3 nucleotides are TGTGCCAGCAGTCCCGACCGGTCTTCCAATGAGCAGTTCTTC.

A note on this clonotype: A read error is likely, as this CDR3 ends without the conserved phenylalanine or tryptophan. The J gene is TRBJ1-2, the V gene TRBV6-5; D is perhaps TRBD1 (5 bases). Deletions cut 2 bases from V and 6 bases from J, with 10 bases between. The V gene's germline CDR1 is MNHEY and CDR2 SVGAGI. CDR3 size: 13 residues. CDR3 bases: TGTGCCAGCAGTTACCGGGAGGGGCATGGCTACACCTTA. Translating it yields CASSYREGHGYTL.

This clonotype was recorded at least ten times. The chain employs TRBV4-3 and TRBJ2-7; 7 nucleotides match TRBD2. The germline V gene encodes CDR1 LGHNA and CDR2 YSLEER. This CDR3 has 16 residues. Trimming cost V 0 bases and J 0 bases; bases outside gene matches: 5. The CDR3 nucleotides are TGCGCCAGCAGCCAAGATATGCGGGGGAACTCCTACGAGCAGTACTTC. It is translated as CASSQDMRGNSYEQYF.

This clonotype occurred a few times. The V gene is TRBV4-3, the J gene TRBJ2-7, with D perhaps TRBD2 (5 bases). Deletions cut 4 bases from V and 3 bases from J, with 10 bases between. The germline CDR1 and CDR2 sequences are LGHNA and YSLEER. The CDR3 sequence is 13 residues long. CDR3 DNA sequence: TGCGCCAGCAGCCGTCAACTAGACTACGAGCAGTACTTC. It specifies CASSRQLDYEQYF.

The sample holds a few counts of this clonotype. The chain links TRBV5-6 to TRBJ2-7; TRBD1 matches at 7 bases. Trimming removed 1 base from V and 7 bases from J; junction bases left unmatched: 8. The CDR3 runs 14 residues. Germline CDR1 SGHDT, CDR2 YYEEEE. The CDR3 DNA reads as TGTGCCAGCAGCTTGTTAGCAGGGGGACGAGAGCAGTACTTC. Its translation is CASSLLAGGREQYF.

This clonotype occurred many times. The V and J genes are TRBV20-1 and TRBJ1-1; D might be TRBD1 (5 bases). V was cut by 8 bases and J by 1 base, with 14 bases left in between. Germline loops: CDR1 DFQATT, CDR2 SNEGSKA (reference sequence). The CDR3 length is 13 residues. The CDR3 spells CSTVGERNTEAFF. The CDR3 DNA is TGCAGTACTGTAGGGGAGCGGAACACTGAAGCTTTCTTT.

This clonotype was picked up many times. The chain couples TRBV27 to TRBJ2-7; tentatively, D is TRBD1 (6 bases). V was trimmed by 7 bases and J by 7 bases, leaving 14 bases between them. This CDR3 has 12 residues. The germline CDR1 and CDR2 sequences are MNHEY and SMNVEV (reference sequence). DNA for the CDR3: TGTGCCAGCAAAACAGGGCTCGGGGAGCAGTACTTC. This translates into CASKTGLGEQYF.